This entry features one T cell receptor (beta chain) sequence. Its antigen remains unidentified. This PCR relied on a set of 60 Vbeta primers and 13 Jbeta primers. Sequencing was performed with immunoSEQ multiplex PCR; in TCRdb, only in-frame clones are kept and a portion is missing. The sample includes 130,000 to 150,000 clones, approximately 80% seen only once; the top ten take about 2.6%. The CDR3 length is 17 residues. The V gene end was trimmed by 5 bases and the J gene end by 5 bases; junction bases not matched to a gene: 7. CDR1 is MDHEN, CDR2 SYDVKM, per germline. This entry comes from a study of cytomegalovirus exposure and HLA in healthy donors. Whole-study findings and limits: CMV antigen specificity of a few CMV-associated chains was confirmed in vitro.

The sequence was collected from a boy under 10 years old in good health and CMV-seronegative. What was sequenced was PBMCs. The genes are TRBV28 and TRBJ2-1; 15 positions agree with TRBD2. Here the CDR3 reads CASSTAGLAGGDNEQFF. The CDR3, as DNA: TGTGCCAGCAGTACCGCCGGACTAGCGGGAGGGGACAATGAGCAGTTCTTC.